This T cell receptor (beta chain) stems from a study of beta chain features in type 1 diabetes (dated by TCRdb to the late 2010s). For context, the study as a whole: Patients and healthy donors did not differ in mean age, gender distribution, total cell number or subset yield. Regulatory and stem cell-like memory subsets were isolated from only 8 patients and roughly 8 healthy donors, whereas naive and central memory subsets came from all 30 or so donors. A total of 107,917,701 sorted cells were examined across all samples, and a strong correlation was observed between cell number per subset and RNA yield. In the study, recently diagnosed type 1 diabetes patients and matched healthy donors were compared on the TCRB repertoires of their sorted circulating CD4+ T cell subsets.

The entire isolated RNA was reverse transcribed using the High Capacity cDNA Reverse Transcription Kit, and thus expressed TCRB transcripts were sequenced. Naive, central memory and regulatory T cell samples underwent deep immunoSEQ sequencing, averaging about 3.57 million total reads per sample. Sorted cells were lysed in RLT buffer and RNA was extracted with DNase-treated RNeasy Micro or Mini kits, depending on cell number. Each cell subset was processed on its own to prevent cross-contamination, while patient and healthy donor samples were processed together. Using the immunoSEQ multiplex PCR, TCRB sequences were amplified from cDNA into 87-bp fragments spanning the CDR3 region. Amplicons were sequenced on the Illumina HiSeq platform. In the authors' own workflow: Synthetic template baselines were used to correct PCR bias computationally, reads within Hamming distance 2 were collapsed together, and singletons that could not be merged were discarded. Reads were aligned against IMGT so that V, D and J genes, CDR3 length and insertions or deletions at six rearrangement sites could be assigned. Within each subset, clonotype counts were normalized to sorted cell number, and only after that were true diversity and Gini coefficients computed with the tcR R package. The overlap coefficient, calculated on TCRB nucleotide sequences, was used to quantify repertoire sharing. Sourced from immuneACCESS, this table was stored by TCRdb with only in-frame sequences that have V and J called. A share of the clones is absent; for the studies checked, an unresolved V gene accounts for under half, and the remainder has no known explanation. The DNA was the basis for D and trimming; V, J and clone size are from that table. The sample profile shows around 300,000 clones; about 8.5% of them were found once. Roughly 1% of the sample is in the top ten clones.

Each donor gave one peripheral blood draw, about 110 mL on average, collected into heparinised tubes. Using a panel that included CD45RO, CCR7, CD25, CD127, CD95 and CD27, naive, central memory, regulatory and stem cell-like memory CD4+ T cells were sorted on a BD FACSAria II. Purity was above 95% for every sorted population. Right away, PBMCs were isolated by Lymphoprep density gradient centrifugation and were stained directly, with no culture step. So that batch effects would be minimized, each experiment stained and sorted samples in pairs, pairing one healthy donor with one patient. With respect to this clone: Its antigen remains unidentified. No much larger clone is present one base from it, and per-base qualities are unavailable.

The paper as a whole reports these results and caveats: HLA sub-analyses involved small numbers of individuals, so any influence of HLA type on TCRB rearrangement remained unresolved. Naive, central memory and regulatory TCRB repertoires appeared to be more alike among patients than among healthy donors. Because cDNA was sequenced instead of genomic DNA, activated cells with high expression could be over-represented, although the groups did not differ in activation or CD3 levels. PCR may preferentially amplify shorter templates, but because patient and control samples were amplified and corrected together, any resulting skew would affect both groups equally. Type 1 diabetes patients showed a moderate but significant shortening of TCRB CDR3 length in all four CD4+ subsets. Patients with type 1 diabetes made fewer insertions and deleted more nucleotides at VDJ recombination sites, implying thymic rearrangement abnormalities.

The clonotype originates from a woman aged 18-29 years in good health. Sample: central memory CD4+ T cells from blood.

The CDR3 protein: CSVVPRTSNEQFF. The DNA reads TGCAGCGTTGTCCCACGGACTAGCAATGAGCAGTTCTTC. The sequence links TRBV29-1 to TRBJ2-1, with 7 bases aligning to TRBD2. Measured from the cysteine to the phenylalanine, the CDR3 is 13 residues long. Here the CDR3 DNA is all that survives: 39 bases in frame from base 1. The germline V and J ends show losses of 4 bases and 6 bases respectively, and no gene match explains 6 bases of the junction. For CDR1 and CDR2, the germline V gene lists SQVTM and ANQGSEA.